Shown below are 26 T cell receptor beta chains from a single sample sequenced in a study of OX40 agonist ivuxolimab in advanced cancers. Data came from immunoSEQ multiplex PCR; TCRdb stores just in-frame clones and leaves some out. The sample carries tens of thousands of clones, 85% to 90% recorded once. The sequences come from CD4+ or CD8+ T cells sorted from blood, collected in a trial of the OX40 agonist ivuxolimab. All receptors derive from an adult with an advanced solid tumor such as melanoma, head and neck, liver or kidney cancer.

This clone showed up just once. The chain combines TRBV5-1 with TRBJ2-1; 8 bases are a match to TRBD1. The CDR3 is 13 amino acids. The germline CDR1 and CDR2 sequences are SGHRS and YFSETQ. Unmatched junction bases numbered 7, after V lost 4 bases and J lost 10 bases. For the CDR3, the DNA is TGCGCCAGCAGCGCCGGACAGGGACGCGAGCAGTTCTTC. Translated, it gives CASSAGQGREQFF.

The chain combines TRBV21-1 with TRBJ2-5; the table's D call, TRBD1, was not checked against the DNA. TRBV21-1 corresponds to a pseudogene. The CDR3 contains 15 residues. CDR3 loop: CASSIYLGLAETQYF. In DNA form, the CDR3 reads TGTGCCAGCAGCATCTATTTGGGCCTCGCAGAGACCCAGTACTTC.

CDR3 in amino acids: CASMPSPTSTGELFF. CDR3 coding DNA: TGTGCCAGTATGCCGTCGCCGACGAGCACCGGGGAGCTGTTTTTT. V gene TRBV28 combines with J gene TRBJ2-2; D remains ambiguous. V was shortened by 9 bases and J by 4 bases, with 18 bases between the two germline ends. The germline CDR1 and CDR2 sequences are MDHEN and SYDVKM. CDR3 length: 15 residues.

The rearrangement links TRBV27 to TRBJ1-1, with D possibly being TRBD1 (5 bases). The CDR3 sequence is 14 residues long. The V and J ends lost 3 bases and 5 bases respectively, with 13 bases between them. Germline CDR1 and CDR2: MNHEY and SMNVEV (reference sequence). CDR3 sequence (DNA): TGTGCCAGCAGTTTGGAGTACCGGGGGACTGAAGCTTTCTTT. Translated, it gives CASSLEYRGTEAFF.

This rearrangement joins TRBV30 to TRBJ2-1; 8 bases fit TRBD2. J lost 0 bases, V lost 5 bases, and 6 bases had no gene match. Germline values: CDR1 GTSNPN, CDR2 SVGIG (reference sequence). This CDR3 region has 15 residues. The CDR3 DNA follows: TGTGCCTGGGGGAGAGGGACTAGCTCCTACAATGAGCAGTTCTTC. This sequence encodes CAWGRGTSSYNEQFF. The full variable domain, rest sourced from reference TRBV30 and TRBJ2-1, is SQTIHQWPATLVQPVGSPLSLECTVEGTSNPNLYWYRQAAGRGLQLLFYSVGIGQISSEVPQNLSASRPQDRQFILSSKKLLLSDSGFYLCAWGRGTSSYNEQFFGPGTRLTVL.

The chain combines TRBV19 with TRBJ1-4, with D possibly being TRBD1 (5 bases). This CDR3 has 15 residues. Trimming left V 10 bases short and J 5 bases short, with 20 bases between. The germline gives CDR1 LNHDA, CDR2 SQIVND (reference sequence). CDR3 DNA: TGTGCCACCCAATACGCGGGGCAGCCCAATGAAAAACTGTTTTTT. It codes for CATQYAGQPNEKLFF.

This chain links TRBV15 with TRBJ1-4, with no clear D. The V gene's germline CDR1 is LNHNV and CDR2 YYDKDF (reference sequence). This CDR3 region has 13 residues. V was cut by 6 bases and J by 5 bases, with 10 bases left in between. The CDR3, as DNA: TGTGCCACCAGGCCGGCGATGAATGAAAAACTGTTTTTT. Encoded protein: CATRPAMNEKLFF.

As concerns this clone: The junction shows a germline mismatch at one end, possibly a read error. V is TRBV7-7 and J is TRBJ2-2; D is perhaps TRBD1 (6 bases). The germline gives CDR1 SSHAT, CDR2 FNYEAQ (reference sequence). The CDR3 runs to 17 residues. For the CDR3, the DNA is TGTGCTAGCAGCCCTTTCCCCCAGGGGCCCGCGCCCGGGGAGCTGTTTTTT. Protein: CASSPFPQGPAPGELFF. Full variable domain (missing parts from reference TRBV7-7 and TRBJ2-2): GAGVSQSPRYKVTKRGQDVTLRCDPISSHATLYWYQQALGQGPEFLTYFNYEAQPDKSGLPSDRFSAERPEGSISTLTIQRTEQRDSAMYRCASSPFPQGPAPGELFFGEGSRLTVL.

The chain recombines TRBV15 with TRBJ1-1, with a tentative D call TRBD1 (6 bases). V lost 2 bases, J lost 6 bases, and 19 bases lay in between. CDR1 and CDR2 from the germline V gene are LNHNV and YYDKDF (reference sequence). The CDR3 has 16 amino acids. Written as DNA, the CDR3 is TGTGCCACCAGCAGAAAGGCCTATGGGACACCCCCTGAAGCTTTCTTT. This encodes CATSRKAYGTPPEAFF. The full variable domain, its missing parts supplied by reference TRBV15 and TRBJ1-1, is DAMVIQNPRYQVTQFGKPVTLSCSQTLNHNVMYWYQQKSSQAPKLLFHYYDKDFNNEADTPDNFQSRRPNTSFCFLDIRSPGLGDTAMYLCATSRKAYGTPPEAFFGQGTRLTVV.

This clone was picked up one time. The chain links TRBV6-5 to TRBJ2-3; 12 bases line up with TRBD2. In germline, CDR1 is MNHEY, CDR2 SVGAGI. After removal of 5 bases from V and 4 bases from J, the junction contained 1 base not matched to a gene. The CDR3 has 14 amino acids. DNA for the CDR3: TGTGCCAGCAGTCGGACTAGCGGGGCAGATACGCAGTATTTT. Translation gives CASSRTSGADTQYF.

A few counts support this clone. The V gene is TRBV28, the J gene TRBJ2-1; the match to TRBD1 covers 9 bases. Trimming at V came to 2 bases and at J to 4 bases, leaving 9 bases not matched to a gene. This CDR3 has 17 residues. Germline V gene sequence: CDR1 MDHEN, CDR2 SYDVKM. In nucleotides, the CDR3 is TGTGCCAGCAGTTTAGCTAAGACAGGGGGTCATTACAATGAGCAGTTCTTC. This encodes CASSLAKTGGHYNEQFF.

Comment on this clone: One end of the junction fails to match germline, which may point to a read error. The chain couples TRBV7-9 to TRBJ1-1, with 9 positions matching TRBD1. Germline CDR1 is SEHNR and CDR2 is FQNEAQ (reference sequence). The CDR3 totals 14 residues. The CDR3: CASGAGTGNPEAFF. CDR3 DNA sequence: TGTGCCAGCGGGGCCGGGACAGGGAACCCTGAAGCTTTCTTT.

The genes are TRBV9 and TRBJ2-3, with D uncertain. Germline values: CDR1 SGDLS, CDR2 YYNGEE. The germline V and J ends were trimmed by 0 bases and 6 bases, with 8 bases remaining between them. The CDR3 length is 13 residues. The CDR3 protein is CASSVANEDTQYF. The CDR3 DNA is TGTGCCAGCAGCGTAGCTAATGAGGATACGCAGTATTTT.

This chain uses TRBV11-2 with TRBJ2-1; D gene uncertain. CDR1 SGHAT and CDR2 FQNNGV come from the germline V gene. CDR3 length: 13 residues. Trimming removed 1 base from V and 3 bases from J, with 4 bases in between. CDR3 in amino acids: CASSLAVYNEQFF. The CDR3 DNA reads TGTGCCAGCAGCTTAGCGGTCTACAATGAGCAGTTCTTC.

The chain combines TRBV7-3 with TRBJ1-1; D is undetermined. Germline V gene lookup returns CDR1 SGHTA and CDR2 FQGTGA. CDR3 length equals 15 residues. The germline V and J ends were trimmed by 1 base and 2 bases, with 11 bases remaining between them. The CDR3 loop reads CASSLRRVLNTEAFF. The CDR3 region has the DNA TGTGCCAGCAGCTTAAGGAGGGTACTAAACACTGAAGCTTTCTTT.

The rearrangement links TRBV7-3 to TRBJ2-7; perhaps D is TRBD1 or TRBD2 (6 bases each). Trimming took off 2 bases at V and 5 bases at J, with 10 bases between the two ends. Germline loops: CDR1 SGHTA, CDR2 FQGTGA. The CDR3 totals 13 residues. CDR3: CASSLSGAHEQYF. Written as DNA, the CDR3 is TGTGCCAGCAGCTTATCGGGGGCCCACGAGCAGTACTTC.

The chain couples TRBV27 to TRBJ2-1; D unresolved. V was trimmed by 9 bases and J by 8 bases, leaving 26 bases between them. The length of the CDR3 is 16 residues. CDR1 and CDR2 from the germline V gene are MNHEY and SMNVEV (reference sequence). The CDR3 nucleotides read TGTGCCAGTTCCACCTCAATTGAGGTGGGTAGCCATGAGCAGTTCTTC. Encoded protein: CASSTSIEVGSHEQFF.

The chain recombines TRBV19 with TRBJ1-5; possibly TRBD1 for D (5 bases). Trimming pared 3 bases from V and 1 base from J, leaving 10 bases between. Per the germline V gene, CDR1 is LNHDA and CDR2 is SQIVND (reference sequence). The CDR3 spans 15 residues. In DNA form, the CDR3 reads TGTGCCAGTAGTATGGTCGGGGACAGCAATCAGCCCCAGCATTTT. Its protein product is CASSMVGDSNQPQHF.

The rearrangement links TRBV18 to TRBJ2-7; 10 bases are shared with TRBD1. Germline-derived CDR1 and CDR2 are KGHSH and LQKENI. V gave up 2 bases and J gave up 4 bases; unmatched junction bases: 2. CDR3 size: 14 residues. The CDR3 protein is CASSPGTGEYEQYF. CDR3 nucleotides: TGTGCCAGCTCACCAGGGACAGGGGAGTACGAGCAGTACTTC. The full variable domain, its missing parts supplied by reference TRBV18 and TRBJ2-7, is NAGVMQNPRHLVRRRGQEARLRCSPMKGHSHVYWYRQLPEEGLKFMVYLQKENIIDESGMPKERFSAEFPKEGPSILRIQQVVRGDSAAYFCASSPGTGEYEQYFGPGTRLTVT.

The rearrangement links TRBV13 to TRBJ2-1; TRBD2 matches at 8 bases. Germline CDR1 PRHDT, CDR2 FYEKMQ (reference sequence). V lost 0 bases to trimming and J lost 6 bases; unmatched junction nucleotides: 7. The CDR3 covers 16 residues. CDR3 sequence reads: CASSLGGRARGNEQFF. CDR3 bases: TGTGCCAGCAGCTTAGGCGGGAGGGCCCGGGGCAATGAGCAGTTCTTC.

The rearrangement uses TRBV4-3 and TRBJ1-4, with unresolved D. CDR3 length: 17 residues. V was cut by 0 bases and J by 8 bases, with 19 bases left in between. Germline V gene lookup returns CDR1 LGHNA and CDR2 YSLEER. CDR3 sequence: CASSQDWERDVAEKLFF. For the CDR3, the DNA is TGCGCCAGCAGCCAAGATTGGGAGAGGGATGTAGCGGAAAAACTGTTTTTT.

This chain connects TRBV2 to TRBJ2-1; 14 positions match TRBD2. This CDR3 is 14 amino acids long. CDR1 is SNHLY and CDR2 is FYNNEI in the germline V gene. V was pared by 6 bases and J by 8 bases, with 3 bases of the junction left unmatched. The CDR3: CASRGLAGVDEQFF. In DNA, the CDR3 is TGTGCCAGCAGGGGACTAGCGGGAGTAGATGAGCAGTTCTTC.

The chain joins TRBV14 to TRBJ2-7, with 9 bases aligning to TRBD1. This CDR3 spans 15 amino acids. The germline CDR1 and CDR2 sequences are SGHDN and FVKESK. Trimming took 2 bases from V and 2 from J; bases not matched to a gene: 4. CDR3 region: CASSQMGQGTYEQYF. The DNA of the CDR3 is TGTGCCAGCAGCCAAATGGGACAGGGTACCTACGAGCAGTACTTC.

This chain joins TRBV15 and TRBJ2-5, with D tentatively TRBD2 (6 bases). The V end lost 2 bases, the J end lost 5 bases, and 21 bases lay between the germline ends. The CDR3 is 17 amino acids. Germline assignment: CDR1 LNHNV and CDR2 YYDKDF (reference sequence). This CDR3 is CATSRPRRGTGRETQYF. Here the CDR3 DNA reads TGTGCCACCAGCAGACCCCGCCGCGGGACCGGGCGGGAGACCCAGTACTTC.

In DNA form, the CDR3 reads TGTGCCAGCAGCCCCCGGGGGCGGATCTATGGCTACACCTTC. Its translation: CASSPRGRIYGYTF. The genes are TRBV6-5 and TRBJ1-2, with D possibly being TRBD1 (6 bases). Trimming took 6 bases from V and 4 from J, leaving 15 bases between them. Germline CDR1 MNHEY, CDR2 SVGAGI. There are 14 residues in the CDR3.

V and J are TRBV6-6 and TRBJ1-1; D unresolved. The CDR3 sequence is 13 residues long. Between the trimmed V and J ends, which lost 8 bases and 4 bases, there was a span of 14 bases. Looked up from germline, CDR1 is MNHNY and CDR2 is SVGAGI (reference sequence). CDR3 DNA: TGTGCCAGCTTAGATAGACCGAGCACTGAAGCTTTCTTT. Encoded protein: CASLDRPSTEAFF.